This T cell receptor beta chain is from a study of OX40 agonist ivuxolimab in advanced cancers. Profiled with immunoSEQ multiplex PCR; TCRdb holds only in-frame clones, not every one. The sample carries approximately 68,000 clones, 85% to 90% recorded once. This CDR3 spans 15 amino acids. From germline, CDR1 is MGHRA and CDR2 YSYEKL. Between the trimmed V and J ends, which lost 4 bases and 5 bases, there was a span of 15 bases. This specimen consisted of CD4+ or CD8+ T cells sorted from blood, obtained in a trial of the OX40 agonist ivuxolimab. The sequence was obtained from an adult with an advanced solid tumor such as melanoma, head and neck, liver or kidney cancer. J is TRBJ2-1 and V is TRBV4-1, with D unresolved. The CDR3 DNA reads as TGCGCCAGCAGCCCACAAACCGCTAGAAACAATGAGCAGTTCTTC. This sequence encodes CASSPQTARNNEQFF.